These 23 T cell receptor beta chains share one sample of origin, sequenced in a study of blood T cell repertoires in COVID-19. Sequencing was performed with immunoSEQ multiplex PCR; in TCRdb, only in-frame clones are kept and a portion is missing. The sample consists of some 95,000 clones, 65% to 90% of them appearing once. Material: peripheral blood. Receptors originate from a man aged 80 or over with active or convalescent COVID-19.

The chain carries TRBV19 and TRBJ1-5; 8 bases are shared with TRBD1. The V gene's germline CDR1 is LNHDA and CDR2 SQIVND (reference sequence). The CDR3 is made up of 14 amino acids. V dropped 5 bases and J dropped 4; count of bases not matched to a gene: 4. This CDR3 reads CASSWTGKNQPQHF. CDR3 sequence (DNA): TGTGCCAGTAGTTGGACAGGGAAGAATCAGCCCCAGCATTTT. Drawing the rest from reference TRBV19 and TRBJ1-5, the complete variable domain is DGGITQSPKYLFRKEGQNVTLSCEQNLNHDAMYWYRQDPGQGLRLIYYSQIVNDFQKGDIAEGYSVSREKKESFPLTVTSAQKNPTAFYLCASSWTGKNQPQHFGDGTRLSIL.

This clone was picked up one time. This sequence joins TRBV7-2 and TRBJ2-3, with unresolved D. V was shortened by 2 bases and J by 5 bases, with 2 bases between the two germline ends. Per germline, CDR1 SGHTA and CDR2 FQGNSA. CDR3 length equals 11 residues. Here the CDR3 reads CASSLLDTQYF. CDR3 bases: TGTGCCAGCAGCTTACTAGATACGCAGTATTTT.

The rearrangement uses TRBV11-2 and TRBJ2-2, with TRBD2 as a possible D gene (6 bases). The CDR3 has 15 amino acids. V was pared by 3 bases and J by 4 bases, with 12 bases between. The germline gives CDR1 SGHAT, CDR2 FQNNGV. CDR3 in DNA: TGTGCCAGCAGCTTTCCCGGGAGTGGCACCGGGGAGCTGTTTTTT. Translating gives CASSFPGSGTGELFF.

The rearrangement joins TRBV6-4 to TRBJ2-3; D might be TRBD1 (5 bases). The CDR3 totals 14 residues. Trimming shortened V by 3 bases and J by 5 bases, and 12 bases separated the two germline ends. Per germline, CDR1 MRHNA and CDR2 SNTAGT. DNA of the CDR3: TGTGCCAGCAGTGAGGACATCGGTAGAGATACGCAGTATTTT. Translated: CASSEDIGRDTQYF.

The V call is TRBV18, the J call TRBJ1-4, with 8 bases that match TRBD1. Germline V gene sequence: CDR1 KGHSH, CDR2 LQKENI. The trim removed 3 bases at V and 10 bases at J, leaving 7 bases unmatched. This CDR3 spans 14 amino acids. The CDR3 protein is CASSPGTGGGKLFF. The CDR3 DNA follows: TGTGCCAGCTCACCGGGGACAGGAGGGGGAAAACTGTTTTTT.

The CDR3 nucleotides are TGTGCCTGGAGTGTCGGACAGTACTATAATTCACCCCTCCACTTT. This encodes CAWSVGQYYNSPLHF. The V gene is TRBV30, the J gene TRBJ1-6; D might be TRBD1 (6 bases). The CDR3 loop spans 15 amino acids. From germline, CDR1 is GTSNPN and CDR2 SVGIG (reference sequence). The V gene lost 0 bases and the J gene lost 3 bases, with 9 bases spanning the gap.

The chain couples TRBV6-5 to TRBJ1-2; 8 positions agree with TRBD1. This CDR3 is built from 15 residues. Losses at the gene ends were 5 bases for V and 1 base for J; bases not matched to a gene: 6. Germline V gives CDR1 MNHEY, CDR2 SVGAGI. The CDR3 DNA reads as TGTGCCAGCAGTAACCGGGACAGGTATAACTATGGCTACACCTTC. It is translated as CASSNRDRYNYGYTF.

The chain has TRBV10-3 and TRBJ2-2; D call uncertain. CDR1 is ENHRY, CDR2 SYGVKD, per germline. The CDR3 has 17 amino acids. The ends were cut back, 0 bases at V and 5 bases at J, with 16 bases in the middle. The CDR3 bases are TGTGCCATCAGTGAGTCGCAGGCCGGATTGATAACCGGGGAGCTGTTTTTT. It is translated as CAISESQAGLITGELFF.

V usage is TRBV5-1 and J usage is TRBJ1-2, with 10 bases fitting TRBD1. Trimming at V came to 3 bases and at J to 2 bases, leaving 4 bases not matched to a gene. CDR1 is SGHRS, CDR2 YFSETQ, per germline. CDR3 length: 15 amino acids. The CDR3 DNA reads TGCGCCAGCAGCTGGGGACAGGGGAAGAACTATGGCTACACCTTC. It encodes CASSWGQGKNYGYTF.

The chain employs TRBV6-5 and TRBJ1-6; the D gene is possibly TRBD1 (6 bases). Germline V gene sequence: CDR1 MNHEY, CDR2 SVGAGI. V was shortened by 5 bases and J by 9 bases, with 14 bases between the two germline ends. This CDR3 spans 14 amino acids. CDR3 sequence: CASSPRGGLSPLHF. In DNA, the CDR3 is TGTGCCAGCAGTCCCCGGGGGGGGCTTTCACCCCTCCACTTT.

The chain combines TRBV19 with TRBJ2-7, with 8 bases matching TRBD2. Germline V lookup: CDR1 LNHDA, CDR2 SQIVND (reference sequence). This CDR3 contains 15 residues. Germline trimming cut 0 bases from V and 3 bases from J; bases unmatched to any gene: 4. CDR3 sequence: CASSIDFTSGYEQYF. As DNA, the CDR3 is TGTGCCAGTAGTATAGATTTCACTAGCGGCTACGAGCAGTACTTC.

The J gene is TRBJ1-1, the V gene TRBV7-2; the D gene is possibly TRBD1 (6 bases). CDR3 size: 15 residues. V gave up 1 base and J gave up 1 base, with 10 bases separating them. Germline CDR1 reads SGHTA; CDR2 reads FQGNSA. The CDR3 DNA reads TGTGCCAGCAGCTTAGTCGGACAGCCGAACACTGAAGCTTTCTTT. Residues: CASSLVGQPNTEAFF.

This clone came up once. The chain has TRBV27 and TRBJ1-5; TRBD1 matches 10 bases. This CDR3 is built from 16 residues. V dropped 4 bases and J dropped 7; count of bases not matched to a gene: 10. Germline CDR1 MNHEY, CDR2 SMNVEV (reference sequence). CDR3 coding DNA: TGTGCCAGCAGTTCCGGGGACAGGGGTTTCCAGCAGCCCCAGCATTTT. Its protein is CASSSGDRGFQQPQHF.

The CDR3, as DNA: TGTGCCAGCAGCTCCGGTCGGCGGGAAAGCACAGATACGCAGTATTTT. It encodes CASSSGRRESTDTQYF. This chain joins TRBV11-3 and TRBJ2-3, with a possible D match to TRBD2 (6 bases). Per germline, CDR1 SGHNT and CDR2 YENEEA. V was shortened by 4 bases and J by 0 bases, with 14 bases between the two germline ends. The CDR3 loop spans 16 amino acids.

This sequence joins TRBV2 and TRBJ1-2, with D possibly matching TRBD1 (5 bases). The V end lost 4 bases, the J end lost 7 bases, and 13 bases lay between the germline ends. The CDR3 is 13 residues long. Per germline, CDR1 SNHLY and CDR2 FYNNEI. The CDR3 coding sequence is TGTGCCAGCAGTGGGGGGGGTAGCCCTGGCTACACCTTC. As protein: CASSGGGSPGYTF.

J is TRBJ1-1 and V is TRBV10-3, with D hard to call. Trimming shortened V by 4 bases and J by 1 base, and 7 bases separated the two germline ends. The CDR3 has 13 residues. Germline CDR1 reads ENHRY; CDR2 reads SYGVKD. CDR3 in amino acids: CAISADRNTEAFF. The CDR3 DNA follows: TGTGCCATCAGTGCTGATAGGAACACTGAAGCTTTCTTT.

The V and J genes are TRBV5-6 and TRBJ1-5; D ambiguous. Germline V gives CDR1 SGHDT, CDR2 YYEEEE. Trimming took off 5 bases at V and 1 base at J, with 13 bases between the two ends. The CDR3 runs to 15 residues. CDR3 loop: CASSNRRRSNQPQHF. DNA for the CDR3: TGTGCCAGCAGTAATCGGAGGCGGAGCAATCAGCCCCAGCATTTT. Variable domain in full (rest from reference TRBV5-6 and TRBJ1-5): DAGVTQSPTHLIKTRGQQVTLRCSPKSGHDTVSWYQQALGQGPQFIFQYYEEEERQRGNFPDRFSGHQFPNYSSELNVNALLLGDSALYLCASSNRRRSNQPQHFGDGTRLSIL.

The rearrangement uses TRBV5-6 and TRBJ2-5; 7 bases fit TRBD1. The CDR3 has 13 residues. J was trimmed by 2 bases and V by 2 bases; bases with no gene match: 0. CDR1 SGHDT and CDR2 YYEEEE come from the germline V gene. CDR3 nucleotides: TGTGCCAGCAGCTTACAGGGGCAAGAGACCCAGTACTTC. Translation: CASSLQGQETQYF. Full variable domain (outside the CDR3, taken from reference TRBV5-6 and TRBJ2-5): DAGVTQSPTHLIKTRGQQVTLRCSPKSGHDTVSWYQQALGQGPQFIFQYYEEEERQRGNFPDRFSGHQFPNYSSELNVNALLLGDSALYLCASSLQGQETQYFGPGTRLLVL.

This clone was recorded only once. V gene TRBV7-9 combines with J gene TRBJ2-1, with 8 bases identical to TRBD2. The V and J ends lost 5 bases and 6 bases, in that order; junction bases with no gene match: 18. This CDR3 has 18 amino acids. The germline V gene has CDR1 SEHNR and CDR2 FQNEAQ (reference sequence). The CDR3 bases are TGTGCCAGCAGCCACACAATCCCCACGAGACTAGCGTTCAATGAGCAGTTCTTC. Its translation is CASSHTIPTRLAFNEQFF.

The gene calls are TRBV11-2 and TRBJ2-5, with 10 bases aligning to TRBD2. In germline, CDR1 is SGHAT, CDR2 FQNNGV. V dropped 5 bases and J dropped 3; count of bases not matched to a gene: 6. The CDR3 runs to 15 residues. CDR3 sequence (DNA): TGTGCCAGCAGCCAGCTAGCGGGAGAAAAAGAGACCCAGTACTTC. Encoded protein: CASSQLAGEKETQYF.

The gene calls are TRBV5-1 and TRBJ1-1, with TRBD1 as a possible D gene (5 bases). The CDR3 spans 13 residues. Germline CDR1 and CDR2: SGHRS and YFSETQ. Trimming shortened V by 3 bases and J by 10 bases, and 16 bases separated the two germline ends. CDR3 DNA: TGCGCCAGCAGCTCCGACAGAACTCCAGGAGCTTTCTTT. Translated, it gives CASSSDRTPGAFF.

This chain's CDR3 is CATSDPGTGNYEQYF. The CDR3 DNA reads as TGTGCCACCAGTGATCCCGGGACAGGGAACTACGAGCAGTACTTC. This chain uses TRBV24-1 with TRBJ2-7; 9 nucleotides align to TRBD1. Germline CDR1 reads KGHDR; CDR2 reads SFDVKD. This CDR3 contains 15 residues. With V trimmed by 3 bases and J by 3 bases, 5 bases remained unmatched.

The rearrangement links TRBV28 to TRBJ1-2; a possible D gene is TRBD1 (5 bases). CDR1 is MDHEN and CDR2 is SYDVKM in the germline V gene. V lost 6 bases and J 8 bases, leaving 16 bases between the germline ends. The CDR3 extends over 13 amino acids. CDR3 loop: CASSPLLGGGYTF. The DNA for the CDR3 is TGTGCCAGCAGCCCGCTTTTGGGGGGGGGCTACACCTTC.